The entry below describes one T cell receptor (beta chain). What it recognizes is unknown. The authors ran a second PCR of about 6 to 11 cycles using a sample-barcoded 5' primer and a J-beta primer mix. Researchers report that a template-switch adaptor with 12 random nucleotides tagged each cDNA molecule. In TCRdb, the 5' RACE reads were re-called with MiXCR into one record per CDR3 protein. Of around 500,000 distinct CDR3 sequences listed, 40% to 55% are singletons. This sample is drawn from a study of blood T cells in healthy people across ages. Study-wide findings and caveats: Measured against age, TCR beta diversity per million T cells decreased in a roughly linear manner.

Drawing of peripheral blood yielded about 9.7 milliliters from each donor. Isolation of PBMCs gave at least 7 million cells per sample. The CDR3 is made up of 13 amino acids. Trimming took 7 bases from V and 5 from J; bases not matched to a gene: 3. Germline values: CDR1 MGHRA, CDR2 YSYEKL. The sample was blood. This chain connects TRBV4-1 to TRBJ2-5; 11 bases align to TRBD2. This clonotype was sampled from an elderly man in good health. CDR3: CASTGLADETQYF. The CDR3, as DNA: TGCGCCAGCACGGGACTAGCGGACGAGACCCAGTACTTC.